Listed below are T cell receptor beta chains from one sample, sequenced in a study of T cells in tumors after PD-1 blockade. The data were produced by immunoSEQ multiplex PCR, yet TCRdb's version contains in-frame clones alone and is incomplete. The table lists some 25,000 clones, over 80% of them singletons. The sample in question was PBMCs, obtained after anti-PD-1 treatment. The source of these receptors is a human donor with basal cell carcinoma. The CDR3 runs from the conserved cysteine through the conserved F or W. The order of the fields is CDR3 protein, CDR3 DNA, CDR3 length, D gene, V gene, clone size, J gene. D genes are given only for firm matches. Not all rows give a size; the values are once, few, many and, for expanded clones, a class.

CASSLEVASGGNEQFF TGTGCCAGCAGCCTAGAGGTTGCTAGCGGGGGTAATGAGCAGTTCTTC 16 TRBD2 TRBV7-3 NA TRBJ2-1
CASSSQTGPTNTEAFF TGCGCCAGCAGCAGCCAAACTGGACCGACGAACACTGAAGCTTTCTTT 16 NA TRBV5-1 NA TRBJ1-1
CASSLKGASTEAFF TGTGCCAGCAGTTTAAAGGGGGCGAGCACTGAAGCTTTCTTT 14 TRBD1 TRBV27 NA TRBJ1-1
CASSPGQGAARRAQHF TGTGCCAGCAGCCCGGGACAGGGGGCCGCGAGGAGGGCCCAGCATTTT 16 TRBD1 TRBV5-6 NA TRBJ1-5
CASSGTGAYGYTF TGTGCCAGTAGTGGGACAGGGGCCTATGGCTACACCTTC 13 TRBD1 TRBV19 NA TRBJ1-2
CASSQSGGRAGELFF TGTGCCAGCAGCCAAAGCGGGGGCCGGGCCGGGGAGCTGTTTTTT 15 TRBD2 TRBV6-5 NA TRBJ2-2
CASRIREDTQYF TGTGCCAGCAGGATCAGGGAAGATACGCAGTATTTT 12 NA TRBV12-3/TRBV12-4 NA TRBJ2-3
CASGPGNEQFF TGTGCCAGTGGTCCGGGTAATGAGCAGTTCTTC 11 NA TRBV10-3 NA TRBJ2-1
CASSALPGLGGRDTQYF TGTGCCAGCAGTGCTTTACCGGGACTAGGTGGGAGAGATACGCAGTATTTT 17 TRBD2 TRBV6-4 NA TRBJ2-3
CASSQARQGVGYTF TGTGCCAGCAGCCAAGCGCGACAGGGGGTTGGCTACACCTTC 14 TRBD1 TRBV14 NA TRBJ1-2
CASSISGLKLSGNTIYF TGTGCCAGTAGTATCTCCGGTTTGAAACTCTCTGGAAACACCATATATTTT 17 NA TRBV19 NA TRBJ1-3
CATSDRALGNEQFF TGTGCCACCAGTGACCGAGCCCTAGGCAATGAGCAGTTCTTC 14 NA TRBV24-1 NA TRBJ2-1
CASSGDAGSGNTIYF TGTGCCAGCAGTGGGGACGCCGGCTCTGGAAACACCATATATTTT 15 NA TRBV2 NA TRBJ1-3
CASSLDGGGDTQYF TGCGCCAGCAGCCTTGACGGGGGCGGGGATACGCAGTATTTT 14 NA TRBV5-1 once TRBJ2-3
CASSRLAANSYNEQFF TGTGCCAGCAGCCGACTAGCGGCAAACTCCTACAATGAGCAGTTCTTC 16 TRBD2 TRBV6-2/TRBV6-3 NA TRBJ2-1
CASSPQGSEAFF TGTGCCAGCAGCCCACAGGGATCTGAAGCTTTCTTT 12 NA TRBV12-3/TRBV12-4 NA TRBJ1-1
CASSYRDRGPNTEAFF TGTGCCAGCAGTTATCGTGACAGGGGGCCGAACACTGAAGCTTTCTTT 16 TRBD1 TRBV6-5 NA TRBJ1-1
CASSSAGAQETQYF TGCGCCAGCAGCTCCGCGGGGGCACAAGAGACCCAGTACTTC 14 NA TRBV5-1 few TRBJ2-5
CASSFAGYGYTF TGTGCCAGCAGTTTTGCAGGGTACGGCTACACCTTC 12 NA TRBV6-5 once TRBJ1-2
CASSRDRGLEGYTF TGTGCCAGTAGTCGGGACAGGGGGCTAGAGGGCTACACCTTC 14 TRBD1 TRBV19 NA TRBJ1-2
CAISDGRSSANQPQHF TGTGCCATCAGTGATGGCAGATCGTCTGCCAATCAGCCCCAGCATTTT 16 NA TRBV10-3 NA TRBJ1-5
CASSAKQSSDEQYF TGTGCCAGCAGTGCAAAACAGAGCTCGGACGAGCAGTACTTC 14 NA TRBV25-1 few TRBJ2-7
CASTQNTGEAFF TGTGCCAGTACTCAGAACACTGGTGAAGCTTTCTTT 12 NA TRBV19 NA TRBJ1-1
CASSQTTSSEQFF TGTGCCAGCAGTCAGACCACTAGCTCTGAGCAGTTCTTC 13 NA TRBV7-2 NA TRBJ2-1
CASSLGDLPNTEAFF TGCGCCAGCAGCCTAGGGGACCTACCCAACACTGAAGCTTTCTTT 15 NA TRBV5-1 NA TRBJ1-1
CASSSGTGVPHEQYF TGTGCCAGCAGCTCCGGGACAGGGGTACCCCACGAGCAGTACTTC 15 TRBD1 TRBV7-8 NA TRBJ2-7
CASSIPYRAGANVLTF TGTGCCAGTAGTATACCTTACAGGGCTGGGGCCAACGTCCTGACTTTC 16 NA TRBV19 NA TRBJ2-6
CASSVGHGTGSSYEQYF TGTGCCAGCAGCGTAGGTCATGGGACAGGGAGCTCCTACGAGCAGTACTTC 17 TRBD1 TRBV9 once TRBJ2-7
CASSLEPTTGELFF TGCGCCAGCAGCTTGGAGCCAACCACCGGGGAGCTGTTTTTT 14 NA TRBV5-1 NA TRBJ2-2
CASSYHHRAEETQYF TGTGCCAGCAGTTATCATCACAGGGCCGAAGAGACCCAGTACTTC 15 NA TRBV28 NA TRBJ2-5
CASTTDSKRYEQYF TGTGCCAGCACCACAGACAGCAAACGCTACGAGCAGTACTTC 14 NA TRBV7-9 medium-sized TRBJ2-7
CASIGIYSNQPQHF TGTGCCAGCATCGGAATTTATAGCAATCAGCCCCAGCATTTT 14 NA TRBV6-5 once TRBJ1-5
CASSYDIGGMNTEAFF TGTGCCAGCAGCTACGACATAGGAGGGATGAACACTGAAGCTTTCTTT 16 NA TRBV5-4 NA TRBJ1-1
CASSPNGDQPQHF TGTGCCAGCTCACCAAACGGGGATCAGCCCCAGCATTTT 13 NA TRBV18 once TRBJ1-5
CASSGLGWTSPGNNEQFF TGTGCCAGCAGCGGACTCGGCTGGACTAGTCCTGGAAACAATGAGCAGTTCTTC 18 TRBD2 TRBV9 once TRBJ2-1
CASSETGASTDTQYF TGTGCCAGCAGTGAGACAGGGGCCAGCACAGATACGCAGTATTTT 15 TRBD1 TRBV25-1 once TRBJ2-3
CASSDGGGSNQPQHF TGTGCCAGCAGTGACGGGGGCGGAAGCAATCAGCCCCAGCATTTT 15 NA TRBV6-1 few TRBJ1-5
CASSPQTGSTDTQYF TGTGCCAGTAGTCCCCAGACTGGGAGCACAGATACGCAGTATTTT 15 NA TRBV19 NA TRBJ2-3
CASSQDRAVTSYNEQFF TGTGCCAGCAGCCAAGATAGGGCGGTGACTAGTTACAATGAGCAGTTCTTC 17 NA TRBV4-2 NA TRBJ2-1
CASSLGIDLSGNTIYF TGCGCCAGCAGCTTGGGAATCGATTTATCTGGAAACACCATATATTTT 16 NA TRBV5-1 NA TRBJ1-3
CASSPPTDRDTQYF TGTGCCAGCAGCCCCCCGACAGATAGAGATACGCAGTATTTT 14 NA TRBV9 NA TRBJ2-3
CASSAGTASYEQYF TGTGCCAGCTCCGCCGGGACGGCGTCCTACGAGCAGTACTTC 14 NA TRBV6-6 few TRBJ2-7
CASSDHQETQYF TGTGCCAGCAGTGACCACCAAGAGACCCAGTACTTC 12 NA TRBV25-1 NA TRBJ2-5
CASSPGKGVIGYTF TGTGCCAGCAGCCCTGGGAAAGGGGTTATTGGCTACACCTTC 14 NA TRBV5-4 NA TRBJ1-2
CAWRTGPEQYF TGTGCCTGGAGGACAGGGCCCGAGCAGTACTTC 11 TRBD1 TRBV30 NA TRBJ2-7